The rows below give T cell receptor beta chains drawn from one sample of a study of Graves' ophthalmopathy and Graves' hyperthyroidism. In TCRdb, the multiplex PCR reads were re-called with MiXCR into one record per CDR3 protein. The sample shows over 500,000 distinct CDR3 sequences, about 20% of them seen only once. The sequencing input was peripheral blood. These receptors all come from a woman younger than 35 with stable Graves' hyperthyroidism. Some clones in this sample may be carry-over from other donors' samples. Both conserved end residues are trimmed from each CDR3. Each record gives: V gene, J gene, CDR3 protein.

>TRBV6-4|TRBJ1-3
ASGTTVGNTIY
>TRBV2|TRBJ1-5
ASRGQSINQPQH
>TRBV24-1|TRBJ2-2
ATSDFSDKYTGELF
>TRBV6-1|TRBJ2-2
ASSASGNTGELF
>TRBV6-5|TRBJ1-2
ASSSQGAHT
>TRBV6-5|TRBJ1-6
ASSYQLLGGGNSPLH
>TRBV24-1|TRBJ1-2
ATSDTGGVLEGYT
>TRBV5-1|TRBJ2-5
ASSLAGFKEETQY
>TRBV28|TRBJ1-5
ASSAREGSNQPQH
>TRBV18|TRBJ1-1
ASSPNRDLTEAF
>TRBV11-1|TRBJ2-5
ASSSLPKTSGGDQETQY
>TRBV6-5|TRBJ1-2
ASSYAGQTGGYT
>TRBV5-1|TRBJ2-2
ASSLLKVGLTTGELF
>TRBV11-2|TRBJ1-2
ASSSNPGLNVFGYT
>TRBV20-1|TRBJ1-1
SASPGLNTEAF
>TRBV27|TRBJ1-2
ASSLSYFSGLNYGYT
>TRBV11-2|TRBJ2-7
ASSLDGPIPQQY